What follows are 14 T cell receptor beta chains derived from one specimen sequenced in a study of identifying expanded T cells in peripheral blood. TCRdb keeps only in-frame clones here, not all; method: immunoSEQ multiplex PCR. Of about 110,000 clones in the sample, 88% were seen once. The sequencing sample was made of blood. Receptors were obtained from a person between 18 and 75 years old in good health.

This CDR3 is CASSPDSLGAFF. In DNA form, the CDR3 reads TGTGCCAGCTCACCAGACAGCCTAGGGGCTTTCTTT. The rearrangement uses TRBV18 and TRBJ1-1, with a possible D match to TRBD1 (5 bases). This CDR3 region has 12 residues. The V end lost 2 bases, the J end lost 11 bases, and 12 bases lay between the germline ends. Germline V gene sequence: CDR1 KGHSH, CDR2 LQKENI.

This rearrangement joins TRBV7-2 to TRBJ1-4, with 7 bases lining up with TRBD1. The CDR3 is made up of 17 amino acids. The germline V gene has CDR1 SGHTA and CDR2 FQGNSA. Germline trimming cut 5 bases from V and 8 bases from J; bases unmatched to any gene: 17. Here the CDR3 reads CASSRSVVRGGKEKLFF. CDR3 sequence (DNA): TGTGCCAGCAGCCGTTCCGTGGTGCGAGGGGGCAAGGAAAAACTGTTTTTT.

The rearrangement links TRBV19 to TRBJ2-1; 8 bases map to TRBD1. Germline CDR1 is LNHDA and CDR2 is SQIVND (reference sequence). V shed 3 bases, J shed 9 bases, and the junction held 10 bases outside the gene matches. This CDR3 contains 15 residues. CDR3 protein: CASSMDPGTGLEQFF. The CDR3 DNA reads as TGTGCCAGTAGTATGGACCCCGGGACAGGTCTTGAGCAGTTCTTC.

The chain uses TRBV6-5 and TRBJ2-3, with D tentatively TRBD2 (5 bases). This CDR3 is 9 amino acids long. Germline V gives CDR1 MNHEY, CDR2 SVGAGI. The germline V and J ends were trimmed by 9 bases and 14 bases, with 12 bases remaining between them. This CDR3 reads CARNLDSYF. The CDR3 DNA is TGTGCCAGGAATTTGGACTCGTATTTT.

V and J are TRBV6-1 and TRBJ1-1, with D perhaps TRBD1 (6 bases). The ends were cut back, 3 bases at V and 0 bases at J, with 11 bases in the middle. Germline-derived CDR1 and CDR2 are MNHNS and SASEGT. The CDR3 is 15 amino acids. This CDR3 is CASSDLGHLNTEAFF. CDR3 coding DNA: TGTGCCAGCAGTGATTTGGGACACCTGAACACTGAAGCTTTCTTT.

The V gene is TRBV18, the J gene TRBJ2-3, with TRBD1 matching over 9 bases. Germline loops: CDR1 KGHSH, CDR2 LQKENI. J gave up 3 bases and V 4 bases, and 2 bases lay outside the gene matches. CDR3 length: 14 amino acids. CDR3 nucleotide sequence: TGTGCCAGCTCACGGGGACAGGGAACAGATACGCAGTATTTT. This codes for CASSRGQGTDTQYF.

This clone was counted a few times. The genes are TRBV5-5 and TRBJ2-1, with D unresolved. The CDR3 covers 12 residues. Germline V gene lookup returns CDR1 SGHKS and CDR2 YYEKEE (reference sequence). With 2 bases removed from V and 7 bases from J, the gap between germline ends came to 7 bases. This CDR3 reads CASSLRENEQFF. CDR3 coding DNA: TGTGCCAGCAGCTTAAGGGAAAATGAGCAGTTCTTC.

The gene calls are TRBV2 and TRBJ2-7; D is perhaps TRBD1 or TRBD2 (6 bases each). CDR3 size: 14 residues. Trimming shortened V by 2 bases and J by 4 bases, and 12 bases separated the two germline ends. Germline assignment: CDR1 SNHLY and CDR2 FYNNEI. Written as DNA, the CDR3 is TGTGCCAGCAGTGAATTGGGGGGCCTTTACGAGCAGTACTTC. Translating it yields CASSELGGLYEQYF.

This chain connects TRBV2 to TRBJ2-3; D unclear. The CDR3 contains 14 residues. Germline CDR1 reads SNHLY; CDR2 reads FYNNEI. Trimming stripped 4 bases from V and 4 bases from J, with 12 bases between. CDR3 amino acids: CASSARSLADTQYF. The CDR3 nucleotides are TGTGCCAGCAGTGCTAGGTCATTGGCAGATACGCAGTATTTT. Complete variable domain (other parts from reference TRBV2 and TRBJ2-3): EPEVTQTPSHQVTQMGQEVILRCVPISNHLYFYWYRQILGQKVEFLVSFYNNEISEKSEIFDDQFSVERPDGSNFTLKIRSTKLEDSAMYFCASSARSLADTQYFGPGTRLTVL.

The chain carries TRBV18 and TRBJ1-1; no definite D call. Germline lookup yields CDR1 KGHSH and CDR2 LQKENI. V dropped 3 bases and J dropped 0 bases, with 11 bases sitting between them. The CDR3 runs 15 residues. CDR3 nucleotide sequence: TGTGCCAGCTCACCCACGGACCTTATGAACACTGAAGCTTTCTTT. Residues: CASSPTDLMNTEAFF.

V and J are TRBV7-9 and TRBJ2-7, with D perhaps TRBD2 (7 bases). V lost 6 bases and J lost 4, with 22 bases in between. CDR3 length equals 16 residues. Germline CDR1 is SEHNR and CDR2 is FQNEAQ (reference sequence). CDR3 bases: TGTGCCAGCAGGATGGAGGGGGGAGGGGAACAGTACGAGCAGTACTTC. It yields the protein CASRMEGGGEQYEQYF.

V is TRBV28 and J is TRBJ1-5, with D unresolved. The germline V and J ends were trimmed by 2 bases and 0 bases, with 8 bases remaining between them. The V gene's germline CDR1 is MDHEN and CDR2 SYDVKM. This CDR3 contains 15 residues. The CDR3 loop is CASSLSHHSNQPQHF. The CDR3 region has the DNA TGTGCCAGCAGTTTAAGTCATCATAGCAATCAGCCCCAGCATTTT.

The rearrangement uses TRBV7-2 and TRBJ1-2; 9 bases agree with TRBD1. Germline V gives CDR1 SGHTA, CDR2 FQGNSA. This CDR3 comprises 13 residues. The J segment lost 7 bases and the V segment lost 5 bases, leaving 5 bases of the junction unmatched. This CDR3 reads CASSTYRGRGYTF. The CDR3 DNA follows: TGTGCCAGCAGCACCTACAGGGGGCGTGGCTACACCTTC.

The chain recombines TRBV28 with TRBJ1-2; the D is unclear. Per germline, CDR1 MDHEN and CDR2 SYDVKM. This CDR3 is 12 amino acids long. Trimming stripped 2 bases from V and 2 bases from J, with 3 bases between. This CDR3 reads CASSLRNYGYTF. The CDR3 nucleotides are TGTGCCAGCAGTTTACGGAACTATGGCTACACCTTC.